These T cell receptor beta chains were read from a single sample in a study of cytomegalovirus exposure and HLA in healthy donors. Data came from immunoSEQ multiplex PCR; TCRdb stores just in-frame clones and leaves some out. The data show around 210,000 clones, about 76% seen once. The specimen was PBMCs. Source of these receptors: a male donor in good health and CMV-seropositive. Both conserved end residues are trimmed from each CDR3. Each record gives: V gene, J gene, CDR3 protein.

V gene: TRBV28
J gene: TRBJ2-7
CDR3 protein: ASTGTSVTYEQY

V gene: TRBV7-2
J gene: TRBJ2-2
CDR3 protein: ASSATGGSGTGELF

V gene: TRBV6-1
J gene: -
CDR3 protein: ASSEGRGTDYEQY

V gene: TRBV28
J gene: TRBJ2-2
CDR3 protein: ASNPTGTGHTGELF

V gene: TRBV18
J gene: TRBJ1-5
CDR3 protein: ASSPQQGGQPQH

V gene: TRBV15
J gene: TRBJ1-1
CDR3 protein: ATNTDRRHEAF

V gene: TRBV11-3
J gene: TRBJ1-5
CDR3 protein: ASSYGHSNQPQH

V gene: TRBV28
J gene: TRBJ2-5
CDR3 protein: ASRSGTKKETQY

V gene: TRBV5-1
J gene: TRBJ2-5
CDR3 protein: ASSGRGEETQY

V gene: TRBV19
J gene: -
CDR3 protein: ASIFSPGQGGHEQY

V gene: TRBV6-1
J gene: TRBJ1-1
CDR3 protein: ASSETVKGMNTEAF

V gene: TRBV18
J gene: TRBJ1-1
CDR3 protein: ASSPLGQRNTEAF

V gene: TRBV6-5
J gene: TRBJ2-7
CDR3 protein: ASSYGTGRFEQY

V gene: TRBV2
J gene: TRBJ2-5
CDR3 protein: ASIDRGRETQY

V gene: TRBV9
J gene: TRBJ1-2
CDR3 protein: ASSATGETNYGYT

V gene: TRBV11-2
J gene: TRBJ2-2
CDR3 protein: ASSADLAEATGGLF

V gene: TRBV5-1
J gene: TRBJ2-1
CDR3 protein: AGGTGTSGTPLQF

V gene: TRBV2
J gene: TRBJ1-5
CDR3 protein: ASSETGVSQPQH

V gene: TRBV6-5
J gene: TRBJ1-2
CDR3 protein: ASSKNSGGYT

V gene: TRBV11-2
J gene: TRBJ2-5
CDR3 protein: ASSLDAGVATPHKETQY

V gene: TRBV7-8
J gene: TRBJ2-7
CDR3 protein: ASSLGHSALMTYEQY

V gene: TRBV7-3
J gene: TRBJ2-1
CDR3 protein: ASSPTGTGLLSSYNEQF

V gene: TRBV28
J gene: TRBJ2-5
CDR3 protein: ASIDTGTVNTGEQY

V gene: TRBV5-6
J gene: TRBJ2-3
CDR3 protein: ASSWGLAGINTQY

V gene: TRBV19
J gene: TRBJ2-7
CDR3 protein: ASSMGQNYEQY

V gene: TRBV5-1
J gene: TRBJ2-1
CDR3 protein: ASSFLDSTIEQF

V gene: TRBV2
J gene: TRBJ1-1
CDR3 protein: ASRRVNTEAF

V gene: TRBV28
J gene: TRBJ2-7
CDR3 protein: ASSPSTNPRRYEQY

V gene: TRBV19
J gene: TRBJ2-7
CDR3 protein: ASSIQGTGPYEQY

V gene: TRBV5-1
J gene: TRBJ1-2
CDR3 protein: ASSFSPVAEYGYT

V gene: TRBV19
J gene: TRBJ2-7
CDR3 protein: ASSRTSGIGEQY

V gene: TRBV5-1
J gene: TRBJ2-1
CDR3 protein: ASSLVAGGPSEQF

V gene: TRBV7-9
J gene: TRBJ2-7
CDR3 protein: ASSSRGAYNEQY

V gene: TRBV4-3
J gene: TRBJ2-7
CDR3 protein: ASSQGLGQAYEQY

V gene: TRBV5-1
J gene: TRBJ2-7
CDR3 protein: ASSAQQGTPNEQY

V gene: TRBV27
J gene: TRBJ2-7
CDR3 protein: ASSSSLPAYEQY

V gene: TRBV18
J gene: TRBJ2-1
CDR3 protein: ASSPRTSGGNNEQF

V gene: TRBV6-4
J gene: TRBJ2-1
CDR3 protein: ASSPRNRPNEQF

V gene: TRBV28
J gene: TRBJ2-7
CDR3 protein: ASSSAGTGHGEQY

V gene: TRBV5-4
J gene: TRBJ2-7
CDR3 protein: ASSLGGGNSYEQY

V gene: TRBV9
J gene: TRBJ2-5
CDR3 protein: ASSVVAGGNQETQY

V gene: TRBV9
J gene: TRBJ1-4
CDR3 protein: ASSVAGYSDEKLF